These T cell receptor beta chains were read from a single sample in a study of blood T cell repertoires in COVID-19. Some clones are missing from TCRdb's copy, which holds only in-frame ones; the method was immunoSEQ multiplex PCR. The sample lists around 120,000 clones, about 80% seen once, with 7.5% in the top ten. Material for sequencing was peripheral blood. The receptors come from a man aged 65 to 79 with active or convalescent COVID-19. CDR3s include the opening cysteine and the closing phenylalanine or tryptophan.

j_call | v_call | cdr3_aa
TRBJ1-5 | TRBV7-9 | CASSPGIDQPQHF
TRBJ1-2 | TRBV28 | CASSFSGGQGAPGF
TRBJ2-7 | TRBV7-2 | CASSVTGTSGEQYF
TRBJ2-1 | TRBV7-2 | CASSSHPPRGGQFF
TRBJ1-2 | TRBV9 | CASSASTNRGEGYTF
TRBJ1-1 | TRBV11-3 | CASSQGHQNTEAFF
TRBJ2-3 | TRBV27 | CASSWTSGRASTDTQYF
TRBJ1-2 | TRBV28 | CASSPSANYGYTF
TRBJ1-4 | TRBV6-5 | CASSYSREKLFF
TRBJ1-5 | TRBV19 | CASSIDRGASNQPQHF
TRBJ2-7 | TRBV6-5 | CASSYVQGGSYEQYF
TRBJ1-2 | TRBV3-1/TRBV3-2 | CASSLRQGAQYYGYTF
TRBJ1-6 | TRBV21-1 | CASSKFPRGRDSPLHF
TRBJ2-1 | TRBV6-5 | CASSRRSGSADEQFF
TRBJ2-1 | TRBV6-2/TRBV6-3 | CASSYRVKAGFYNEQFF
TRBJ2-5 | TRBV5-1 | CASSQLQETQYF
TRBJ2-1 | TRBV18 | CASSPGLAGENEQFF
TRBJ1-2 | TRBV6-1 | CASSEERGLHYGYTF
TRBJ1-2 | TRBV7-2 | CASSPWDSNYGYTF
TRBJ1-1 | TRBV9 | CASSKGPGGLNTEAFF
TRBJ2-3 | TRBV4-2 | CASSQGRDAEFGTDTQYF
TRBJ1-2 | TRBV27 | CASSLMGQIYTF
TRBJ1-6 | TRBV30 | CAWLYPPHATGKNSPLHF
TRBJ2-3 | TRBV2 | CASSRTVITDTQYF
TRBJ1-5 | TRBV19 | CASRSQGATSNQPQHF
TRBJ2-1 | TRBV6-5 | CATGGGPFDEQFF
TRBJ1-2 | TRBV10-3 | CAIRMTGGGYTF
TRBJ2-3 | TRBV9 | CASSVELWAKGTDTQYF
TRBJ2-2 | TRBV12-5 | CASGRENTGELFF
TRBJ2-5 | TRBV7-2 | CASSGTGTTQETQYF
TRBJ1-1 | TRBV2 | CVRRQRGPLGTEAFF
TRBJ1-4 | TRBV7-8 | CASSGGGGVYEKLFF
TRBJ2-3 | TRBV30 | CAWSVGGDTQYF
TRBJ1-2 | TRBV10-3 | CAISYIGQNGYTF
TRBJ1-6 | TRBV14 | CASSQGQGNSPLHF
TRBJ1-5 | TRBV7-2 | CASSLAHYRIYSNQPQHF
TRBJ2-2 | TRBV7-2 | CASSFNTGTGELFF
TRBJ2-7 | TRBV11-2 | CASSLGTGYYEQYF
TRBJ1-1 | TRBV25-1 | CASSAPGIKNTEAFF
TRBJ1-2 | TRBV19 | CAAGVGYGYTF
TRBJ1-1 | TRBV28 | CASSPSTGYTEAFF
TRBJ2-1 | TRBV11-2 | CASSSYRTSGGSYNEQFF
TRBJ2-1 | TRBV7-8 | CASSLKQGPHEQFF
TRBJ2-1 | TRBV11-3 | CASSLDLLAGGSYNEQFF
TRBJ1-6 | TRBV5-1 | CASSPSGRLNNSPLHF
TRBJ1-6 | TRBV11-2 | CASSLLRQGAYSPLHF
TRBJ2-6 | TRBV3-1/TRBV3-2 | CASSQLITGSSGANVLTF
TRBJ1-1 | TRBV30 | CAWISDLTDTEAFF
TRBJ1-5 | TRBV3-1/TRBV3-2 | CASSQGGLGGKSNQPQHF
TRBJ1-2 | TRBV19 | CASSPGGTAYGYTF
TRBJ2-7 | TRBV6-2/TRBV6-3 | CASSYSGGSYEQYF